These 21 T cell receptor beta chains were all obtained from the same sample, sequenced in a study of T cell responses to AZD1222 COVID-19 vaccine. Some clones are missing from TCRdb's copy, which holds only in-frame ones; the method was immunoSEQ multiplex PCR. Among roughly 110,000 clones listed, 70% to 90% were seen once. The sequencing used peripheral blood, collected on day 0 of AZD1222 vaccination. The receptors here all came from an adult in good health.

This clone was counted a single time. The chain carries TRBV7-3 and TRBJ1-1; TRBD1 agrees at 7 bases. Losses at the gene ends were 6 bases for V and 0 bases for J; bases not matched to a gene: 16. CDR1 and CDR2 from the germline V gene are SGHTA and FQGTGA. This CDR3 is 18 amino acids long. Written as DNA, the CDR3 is TGTGCCAGCAGTCTGGCTCCGACAGGGAGGGGTATGAACACTGAAGCTTTCTTT. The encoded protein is CASSLAPTGRGMNTEAFF.

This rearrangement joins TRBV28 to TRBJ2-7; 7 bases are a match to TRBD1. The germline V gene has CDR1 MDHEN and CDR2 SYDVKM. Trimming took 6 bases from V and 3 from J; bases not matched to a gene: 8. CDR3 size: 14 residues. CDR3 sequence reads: CASSTTTGDYEQYF. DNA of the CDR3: TGTGCCAGCAGCACCACTACAGGGGACTACGAGCAGTACTTC.

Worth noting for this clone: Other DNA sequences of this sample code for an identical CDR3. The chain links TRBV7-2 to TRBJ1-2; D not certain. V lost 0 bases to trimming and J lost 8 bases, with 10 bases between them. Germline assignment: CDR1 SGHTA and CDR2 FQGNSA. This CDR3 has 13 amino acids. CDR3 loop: CASSLAGLEGYTF. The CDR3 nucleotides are TGTGCCAGCAGCTTAGCGGGCCTAGAGGGCTACACCTTC.

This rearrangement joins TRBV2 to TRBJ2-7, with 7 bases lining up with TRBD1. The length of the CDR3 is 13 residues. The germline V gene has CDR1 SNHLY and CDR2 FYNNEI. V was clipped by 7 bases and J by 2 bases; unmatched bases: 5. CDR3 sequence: CASTRQGTYEQYF. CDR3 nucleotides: TGTGCCAGCACCAGACAGGGTACCTACGAGCAGTACTTC.

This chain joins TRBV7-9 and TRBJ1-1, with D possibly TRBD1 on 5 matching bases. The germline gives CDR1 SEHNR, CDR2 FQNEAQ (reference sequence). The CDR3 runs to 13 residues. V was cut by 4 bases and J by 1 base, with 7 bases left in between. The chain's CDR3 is CASSSDRNTEAFF. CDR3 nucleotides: TGTGCCAGCAGCTCCGACAGGAACACTGAAGCTTTCTTT. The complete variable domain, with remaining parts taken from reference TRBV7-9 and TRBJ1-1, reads DTGVSQNPRHKITKRGQNVTFRCDPISEHNRLYWYRQTLGQGPEFLTYFQNEAQLEKSRLLSDRFSAERPKGSFSTLEIQRTEQGDSAMYLCASSSDRNTEAFFGQGTRLTVV.

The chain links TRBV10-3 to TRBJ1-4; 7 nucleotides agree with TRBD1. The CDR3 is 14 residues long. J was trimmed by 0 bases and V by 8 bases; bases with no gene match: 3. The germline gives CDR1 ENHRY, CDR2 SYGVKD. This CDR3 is CAISQGTTNEKLFF. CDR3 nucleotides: TGTGCCATCTCACAGGGGACAACTAATGAAAAACTGTTTTTT.

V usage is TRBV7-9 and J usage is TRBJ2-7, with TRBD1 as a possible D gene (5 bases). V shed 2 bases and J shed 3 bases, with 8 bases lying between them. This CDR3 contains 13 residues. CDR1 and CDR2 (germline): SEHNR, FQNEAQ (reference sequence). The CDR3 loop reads CASSLLQGYEQYF. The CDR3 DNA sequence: TGTGCCAGCAGCTTACTCCAGGGCTACGAGCAGTACTTC.

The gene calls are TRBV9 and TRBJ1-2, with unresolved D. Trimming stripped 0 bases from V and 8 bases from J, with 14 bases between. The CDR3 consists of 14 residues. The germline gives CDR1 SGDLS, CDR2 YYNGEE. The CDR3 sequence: CASSVESGYGGYTF. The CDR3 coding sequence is TGTGCCAGCAGCGTAGAATCCGGGTACGGGGGCTACACCTTC.

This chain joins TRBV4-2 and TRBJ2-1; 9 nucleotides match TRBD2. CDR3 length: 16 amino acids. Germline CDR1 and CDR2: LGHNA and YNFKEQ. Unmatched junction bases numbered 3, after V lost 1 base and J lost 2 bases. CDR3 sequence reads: CASSQGLAGTYNEQFF. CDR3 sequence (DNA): TGTGCCAGCAGCCAAGGGCTAGCGGGAACCTACAATGAGCAGTTCTTC.

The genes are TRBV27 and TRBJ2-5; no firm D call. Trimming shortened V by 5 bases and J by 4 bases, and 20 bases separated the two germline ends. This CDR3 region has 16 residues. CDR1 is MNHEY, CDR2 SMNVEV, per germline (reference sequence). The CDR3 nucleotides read TGTGCCAGCAGTCCCTCCCCAGCGCAGGTTATAGAGACCCAGTACTTC. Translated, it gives CASSPSPAQVIETQYF.

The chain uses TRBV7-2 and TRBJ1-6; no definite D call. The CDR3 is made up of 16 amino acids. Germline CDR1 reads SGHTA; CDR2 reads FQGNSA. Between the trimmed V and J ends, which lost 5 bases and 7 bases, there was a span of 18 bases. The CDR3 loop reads CASSAHVPGANSPLHF. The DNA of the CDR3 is TGTGCCAGCAGCGCCCACGTCCCAGGCGCAAATTCACCCCTCCACTTT. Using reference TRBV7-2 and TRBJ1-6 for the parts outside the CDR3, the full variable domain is GAGVSQSPSNKVTEKGKDVELRCDPISGHTALYWYRQSLGQGLEFLIYFQGNSAPDKSGLPSDRFSAERTGGSVSTLTIQRTQQEDSAVYLCASSAHVPGANSPLHFGNGTRLTVT.

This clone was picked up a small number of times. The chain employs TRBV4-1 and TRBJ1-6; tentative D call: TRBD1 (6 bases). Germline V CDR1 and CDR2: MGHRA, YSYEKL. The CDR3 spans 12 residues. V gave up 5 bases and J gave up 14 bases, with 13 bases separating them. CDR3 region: CASSWGGQALHF. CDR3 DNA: TGCGCCAGCAGCTGGGGGGGGCAAGCCCTCCACTTT.

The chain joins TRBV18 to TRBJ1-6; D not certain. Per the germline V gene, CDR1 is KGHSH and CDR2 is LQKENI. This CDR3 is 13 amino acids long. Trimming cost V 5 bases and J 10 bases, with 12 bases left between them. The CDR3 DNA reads TGTGCCAGCTCAAACCAAGAAGTCTCACCCCTCCACTTT. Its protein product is CASSNQEVSPLHF.

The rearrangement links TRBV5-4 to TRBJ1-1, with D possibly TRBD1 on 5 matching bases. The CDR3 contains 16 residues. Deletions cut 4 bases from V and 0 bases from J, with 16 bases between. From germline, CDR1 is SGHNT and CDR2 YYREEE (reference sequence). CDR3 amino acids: CASSGLTGSVNTEAFF. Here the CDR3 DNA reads TGTGCCAGCAGCGGACTTACAGGTTCTGTGAACACTGAAGCTTTCTTT.

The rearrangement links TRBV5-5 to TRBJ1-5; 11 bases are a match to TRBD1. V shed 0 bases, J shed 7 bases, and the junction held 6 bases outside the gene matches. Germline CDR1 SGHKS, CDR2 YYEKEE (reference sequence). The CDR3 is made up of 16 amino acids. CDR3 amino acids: CASSLVGQGGGQPQHF. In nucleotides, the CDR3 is TGTGCCAGCAGCTTGGTGGGACAGGGGGGAGGCCAGCCCCAGCATTTT.

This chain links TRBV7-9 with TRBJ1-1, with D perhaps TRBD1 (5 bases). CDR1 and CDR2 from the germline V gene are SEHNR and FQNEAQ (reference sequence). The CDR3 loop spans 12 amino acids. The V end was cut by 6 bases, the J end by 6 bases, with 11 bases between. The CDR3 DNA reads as TGTGCCAGCAGGCCCGGGACGGCTGAAGCTTTCTTT. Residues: CASRPGTAEAFF.

The CDR3, as DNA: TGTGCCAGCAGTCCTCGCCTATTTTCGTTTGGCTACACCTTC. Its translation: CASSPRLFSFGYTF. The chain employs TRBV28 and TRBJ1-2; no clear D. Germline CDR1 reads MDHEN; CDR2 reads SYDVKM. Trimming took off 5 bases at V and 7 bases at J, with 17 bases between the two ends. The CDR3 has 14 residues.

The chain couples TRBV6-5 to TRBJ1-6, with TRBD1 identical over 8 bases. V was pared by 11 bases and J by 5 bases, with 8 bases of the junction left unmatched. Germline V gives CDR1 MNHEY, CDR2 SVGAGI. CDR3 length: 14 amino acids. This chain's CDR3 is CAGQGARNNSPLHF. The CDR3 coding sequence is TGTGCCGGACAGGGCGCCAGGAATAATTCACCCCTCCACTTT.

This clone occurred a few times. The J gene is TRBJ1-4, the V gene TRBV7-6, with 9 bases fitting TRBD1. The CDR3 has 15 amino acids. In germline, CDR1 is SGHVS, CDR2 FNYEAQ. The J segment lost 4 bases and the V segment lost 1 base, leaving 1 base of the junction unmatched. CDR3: CASSLDRGHNEKLFF. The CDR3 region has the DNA TGTGCCAGCAGCTTAGACAGGGGGCATAATGAAAAACTGTTTTTT. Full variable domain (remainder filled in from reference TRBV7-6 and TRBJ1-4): GAGVSQSPRYKVTKRGQDVALRCDPISGHVSLYWYRQALGQGPEFLTYFNYEAQQDKSGLPNDRFSAERPEGSISTLTIQRTEQRDSAMYRCASSLDRGHNEKLFFGSGTQLSVL.

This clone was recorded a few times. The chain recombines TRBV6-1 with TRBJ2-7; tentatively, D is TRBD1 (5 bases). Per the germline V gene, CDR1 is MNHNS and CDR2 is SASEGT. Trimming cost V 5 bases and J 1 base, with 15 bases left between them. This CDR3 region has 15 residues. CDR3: CASSPRQRSSYEQYF. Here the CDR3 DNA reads TGTGCCAGCAGTCCCAGACAGCGATCTTCCTACGAGCAGTACTTC.

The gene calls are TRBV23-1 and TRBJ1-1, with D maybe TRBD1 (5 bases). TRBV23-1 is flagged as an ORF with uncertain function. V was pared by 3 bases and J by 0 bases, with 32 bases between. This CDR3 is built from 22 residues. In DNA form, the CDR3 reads TGCGCCAGCAGTCATCCCCCGGGGACGGGGTGGAGTGATATATACATGAACACTGAAGCTTTCTTT. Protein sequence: CASSHPPGTGWSDIYMNTEAFF.